The 16 T cell receptor beta chains below all came from one sample that was sequenced in a study of CD8 T cells in Susac syndrome. The RNA, roughly 0.45 to 1 ug, was put through reverse transcription using random hexamers. TCRdb used MiXCR to reprocess the immunoSEQ multiplex PCR reads, holding one entry per CDR3 protein. The sample has about 180,000 distinct CDR3 sequences; about 96% are singletons. Specimen: CD4+ T cells from PBMCs. These receptors were taken from a human donor with Susac syndrome.

The gene calls are TRBV3-1 and TRBJ1-1; D is unclear. The germline V and J ends were trimmed by 4 bases and 7 bases, with 7 bases remaining between them. CDR1 and CDR2 from the germline V gene are LGHDT and YNNKEL (reference sequence). The CDR3 is made up of 11 amino acids. The CDR3 DNA sequence: TGTGCCAGCAGCCGCATCGGTGAAGCTTTCTTT. Encoded protein: CASSRIGEAFF.

The chain couples TRBV9 to TRBJ1-5; possible D gene TRBD1, 5 bases. V was pared by 3 bases and J by 3 bases, with 13 bases between. Germline V lookup: CDR1 SGDLS, CDR2 YYNGEE. This CDR3 region has 15 residues. The CDR3, as DNA: TGTGCCAGCAGCGGTGGGTTAGGACACAATCAGCCCCAGCATTTT. Protein: CASSGGLGHNQPQHF.

This chain joins TRBV7-9 and TRBJ2-3; a possible D gene is TRBD1 (6 bases). The CDR3 is 13 residues long. Germline V gene sequence: CDR1 SEHNR, CDR2 FQNEAQ (reference sequence). The V end was cut by 5 bases, the J end by 9 bases, with 15 bases between. The CDR3 nucleotides are TGTGCCAGCAGCCTACGGACAGAGTCGACGCAGTATTTT. Encoded protein: CASSLRTESTQYF.

V and J are TRBV28 and TRBJ2-5; weak D call: TRBD2 (6 bases). The CDR3 length is 13 residues. The germline V gene encodes CDR1 MDHEN and CDR2 SYDVKM. The V gene lost 6 bases and the J gene lost 5 bases, with 13 bases spanning the gap. The CDR3 here is CASREGLRETQYF. The CDR3 DNA sequence: TGTGCCAGCAGGGAGGGGCTCCGGGAGACCCAGTACTTC.

This clonotype is a singleton in its sample. The rearrangement uses TRBV30 and TRBJ1-1; D is possibly TRBD1 (5 bases). From germline, CDR1 is GTSNPN and CDR2 SVGIG (reference sequence). Trimming shortened V by 1 base and J by 10 bases, and 13 bases separated the two germline ends. There are 12 residues in the CDR3. Here the CDR3 reads CAWSGGVVGAFF. CDR3 sequence (DNA): TGTGCCTGGAGTGGGGGGGTGGTAGGAGCTTTCTTT.

This chain's CDR3 is CSDLVVGGGADTQYF. The CDR3 bases are TGCAGCGATTTAGTGGTAGGCGGGGGGGCAGATACGCAGTATTTT. This chain uses TRBV29-1 with TRBJ2-3; TRBD2 aligns across 9 bases. Germline V CDR1 and CDR2: SQVTM, ANQGSEA. This CDR3 spans 15 amino acids. V shed 7 bases and J 4 bases; nucleotides not matched to a gene: 12.

V usage is TRBV24-1 and J usage is TRBJ2-5; D call uncertain. V gave up 5 bases and J gave up 0 bases, with 3 bases separating them. The length of the CDR3 is 12 residues. Germline V gene data show CDR1 as KGHDR and CDR2 as SFDVKD. The CDR3 bases are TGTGCCACCAGTGCGTACCAAGAGACCCAGTACTTC. Amino acid sequence: CATSAYQETQYF.

The V gene is TRBV19, the J gene TRBJ1-1, with 8 bases aligning to TRBD1. J lost 4 bases, V lost 4 bases, and 14 bases had no gene match. In germline, CDR1 is LNHDA, CDR2 SQIVND (reference sequence). The CDR3 has 17 amino acids. Here the CDR3 DNA reads TGTGCCAGTAGTAAGCGGACAGGGCGAGTGGTTGGCACTGAAGCTTTCTTT. Protein: CASSKRTGRVVGTEAFF. The variable domain in full, with the rest retrieved from reference TRBV19 and TRBJ1-1, is DGGITQSPKYLFRKEGQNVTLSCEQNLNHDAMYWYRQDPGQGLRLIYYSQIVNDFQKGDIAEGYSVSREKKESFPLTVTSAQKNPTAFYLCASSKRTGRVVGTEAFFGQGTRLTVV.

This clonotype was picked up one time. The chain joins TRBV20-1 to TRBJ2-7; weak D call: TRBD2 (5 bases). The CDR3 spans 12 residues. Germline V gives CDR1 DFQATT, CDR2 SNEGSKA (reference sequence). V was cut by 3 bases and J by 11 bases, with 17 bases left in between. DNA of the CDR3: TGCAGTGCTAGCTCGTCTATTCCAGCGGAGTACTTC. As protein: CSASSSIPAEYF.

This chain connects TRBV19 to TRBJ2-1; weak D call: TRBD2 (5 bases). Trimming shortened V by 6 bases and J by 4 bases, and 10 bases separated the two germline ends. The CDR3 length is 13 residues. Germline V gene data show CDR1 as LNHDA and CDR2 as SQIVND (reference sequence). The CDR3 spells CASRSSGYNEQFF. In nucleotides, the CDR3 is TGTGCCAGTAGGTCGAGCGGTTACAATGAGCAGTTCTTC. Using reference TRBV19 and TRBJ2-1 for the parts outside the CDR3, the full variable domain is DGGITQSPKYLFRKEGQNVTLSCEQNLNHDAMYWYRQDPGQGLRLIYYSQIVNDFQKGDIAEGYSVSREKKESFPLTVTSAQKNPTAFYLCASRSSGYNEQFFGPGTRLTVL.

The chain couples TRBV6-5 to TRBJ2-1; D is possibly TRBD2 (6 bases). The V gene lost 7 bases and the J gene lost 8 bases, with 18 bases spanning the gap. The CDR3 totals 14 residues. Germline CDR1 MNHEY, CDR2 SVGAGI. The CDR3 bases are TGTGCCAGCACCAAACGGCGGGGAGCGGATGAGCAGTTCTTC. It encodes CASTKRRGADEQFF.

The V and J genes are TRBV11-2 and TRBJ1-1; no definite D call. Germline assignment: CDR1 SGHAT and CDR2 FQNNGV. V was trimmed by 0 bases and J by 6 bases, leaving 14 bases between them. The CDR3 covers 15 residues. In DNA, the CDR3 is TGTGCCAGCAGCTTAGAGCCCCCCGGAACGGCTGAAGCTTTCTTT. It codes for CASSLEPPGTAEAFF. Drawing the rest from reference TRBV11-2 and TRBJ1-1, the complete variable domain is EAGVAQSPRYKIIEKRQSVAFWCNPISGHATLYWYQQILGQGPKLLIQFQNNGVVDDSQLPKDRFSAERLKGVDSTLKIQPAKLEDSAVYLCASSLEPPGTAEAFFGQGTRLTVV.

The V gene is TRBV15, the J gene TRBJ1-2; tentative D call: TRBD1 (6 bases). Germline CDR1 LNHNV, CDR2 YYDKDF (reference sequence). V lost 3 bases and J 6 bases, leaving 14 bases between the germline ends. CDR3 length: 14 residues. The CDR3 coding sequence is TGTGCCACCAGCAGGAACAGGGAGGGAGATGGCTACACCTTC. It yields the protein CATSRNREGDGYTF. The full variable domain, its missing parts supplied by reference TRBV15 and TRBJ1-2, is DAMVIQNPRYQVTQFGKPVTLSCSQTLNHNVMYWYQQKSSQAPKLLFHYYDKDFNNEADTPDNFQSRRPNTSFCFLDIRSPGLGDTAMYLCATSRNREGDGYTFGSGTRLTVV.

The CDR3 is CSVETGYNEQFF. The CDR3 nucleotides read TGCAGCGTTGAGACAGGCTACAATGAGCAGTTCTTC. This chain uses TRBV29-1 with TRBJ2-1; D might be TRBD1 (6 bases). Germline loops: CDR1 SQVTM, CDR2 ANQGSEA. V gave up 3 bases and J gave up 3 bases, with 6 bases separating them. The CDR3 is made up of 12 amino acids.

The J gene is TRBJ1-4, the V gene TRBV29-1; D is possibly TRBD1 (6 bases). The V gene's germline CDR1 is SQVTM and CDR2 ANQGSEA. Trimming left V 6 bases short and J 10 bases short, with 12 bases between. The CDR3 totals 11 residues. In nucleotides, the CDR3 is TGCAGCGTGACAAGGGGGGGAAAACTGTTTTTT. Translated, it gives CSVTRGGKLFF.

The chain recombines TRBV28 with TRBJ2-2, with D hard to call. This CDR3 is 13 amino acids long. Trimming shortened V by 11 bases and J by 3 bases, and 13 bases separated the two germline ends. Germline values: CDR1 MDHEN, CDR2 SYDVKM. The CDR3 spells CAAPRPDTGELFF. CDR3 DNA sequence: TGTGCCGCGCCCAGGCCGGACACCGGGGAGCTGTTTTTT.